The TCR beta chain described here comes from a study of tumor-infiltrating lymphocytes in oesophageal squamous cell carcinoma. Remarks on this clonotype: A much larger clone lies one base from this, so it may be a read error.

This CDR3 spans 16 amino acids. Germline V lookup: CDR1 SGHTA, CDR2 FQGNSA. The trim removed 5 bases at V and 7 bases at J, leaving 12 bases unmatched. TCRdb re-derived calls from the PCR reads in MiXCR, one entry per CDR3 protein. This sample carries more than 9,500 distinct CDR3 sequences, around 56% of them seen once, and the ten largest clones take about 34%. Sample: esophageal tumor tissue. The rearrangement joins TRBV7-2 to TRBJ2-7, with 12 bases identical to TRBD2. This sequence originates from a female donor with esophageal squamous cell carcinoma. The DNA of the CDR3 is TGTGCCAGCAGCGACCGGACTAGCGGGACAAGGAATGAGCAGTACTTC. This codes for CASSDRTSGTRNEQYF.